The next 8 T cell receptor beta chains were all read from a single sample in a study of OX40 agonist ivuxolimab in advanced cancers. Sequencing was performed with immunoSEQ multiplex PCR; in TCRdb, only in-frame clones are kept and a portion is missing. The repertoire holds roughly 49,000 clones, with about 76% as singletons. The source material was CD4+ or CD8+ T cells sorted from blood, sampled in a trial of the OX40 agonist ivuxolimab. All receptors come from an adult with an advanced solid tumor such as melanoma, head and neck, liver or kidney cancer.

This chain joins TRBV5-1 and TRBJ1-1, with 7 positions matching TRBD1. CDR3 size: 12 residues. V gave up 4 bases and J gave up 8 bases; unmatched junction bases: 5. Germline CDR1 and CDR2: SGHRS and YFSETQ. The CDR3 DNA reads as TGCGCCAGCAGCAGCGGGACAGAAGAAGCTTTCTTT. This encodes CASSSGTEEAFF.

The V call is TRBV27, the J call TRBJ2-1; perhaps TRBD1 as D (6 bases). CDR1 MNHEY and CDR2 SMNVEV come from the germline V gene (reference sequence). The CDR3 spans 13 residues. Trimming pared 5 bases from V and 5 bases from J, leaving 10 bases between. This CDR3 is CASSARGDNEQFF. The DNA of the CDR3 is TGTGCCAGCAGTGCCAGGGGAGACAATGAGCAGTTCTTC.

Comments on this clone: The sample carries other DNA sequences with the same CDR3. The chain couples TRBV28 to TRBJ2-1; 9 bases are shared with TRBD1. Germline assignment: CDR1 MDHEN and CDR2 SYDVKM. V was pared by 4 bases and J by 4 bases, with 5 bases of the junction left unmatched. This CDR3 contains 15 residues. CDR3 protein: CASSYTGGAYNEQFF. The CDR3 DNA sequence: TGTGCCAGCAGTTATACAGGGGGCGCTTACAATGAGCAGTTCTTC.

The chain combines TRBV7-8 with TRBJ1-5; D is possibly TRBD1 (5 bases). The CDR3 runs to 19 residues. V lost 5 bases to trimming and J lost 0 bases, with 23 bases between them. Germline V gene data show CDR1 as SGHVS and CDR2 as FQNEAQ. DNA of the CDR3: TGTGCCAGCAGCCAATGGGCCCCTACAGGAGATTATAGCAATCAGCCCCAGCATTTT. Protein sequence: CASSQWAPTGDYSNQPQHF.

J is TRBJ1-2 and V is TRBV27, with D perhaps matching TRBD1 (5 bases). V was pared by 5 bases and J by 5 bases, with 21 bases between. From germline, CDR1 is MNHEY and CDR2 SMNVEV (reference sequence). CDR3 length equals 16 residues. CDR3 bases: TGTGCCAGCAGTCAACTAGGGGCCCAGGGTGGGTATGGCTACACCTTC. Translated: CASSQLGAQGGYGYTF.

The CDR3 DNA reads as TGTGCCAGCACGACGTCGACAGGGGGCGCGGATACGCAGTATTTT. Translation gives CASTTSTGGADTQYF. The rearrangement uses TRBV11-2 and TRBJ2-3, with 10 bases aligning to TRBD1. Trimming cost V 7 bases and J 6 bases; bases outside gene matches: 10. CDR3 size: 15 residues. The germline V gene has CDR1 SGHAT and CDR2 FQNNGV.

This clone was recorded a few times. This sequence joins TRBV7-6 and TRBJ2-3; perhaps TRBD1 as D (6 bases). The length of the CDR3 is 15 residues. Trimming stripped 0 bases from V and 5 bases from J, with 12 bases between. CDR1 is SGHVS and CDR2 is FNYEAQ in the germline V gene. As DNA, the CDR3 is TGTGCCAGCAGCTTAGCGAGTAGGGGGATAGATACGCAGTATTTT. Translated, it gives CASSLASRGIDTQYF.

The chain has TRBV6-5 and TRBJ1-2; 10 positions match TRBD1. J lost 6 bases, V lost 0 bases, and 4 bases had no gene match. This CDR3 spans 15 amino acids. CDR1 MNHEY and CDR2 SVGAGI come from the germline V gene. This CDR3 is CASSYSTGTGDGYTF. The DNA for the CDR3 is TGTGCCAGCAGTTACTCGACTGGGACAGGGGATGGCTACACCTTC.